This T cell receptor (beta chain) was observed in a study of response to subunit inactivated influenza vaccine. This clonotype was picked up a small number of times. MiXCR was run by TCRdb on the RT-PCR reads, yielding one entry per CDR3 protein. In the table there are roughly 550,000 distinct CDR3 sequences, under 30% of which are singletons. The CDR3 extends over 14 amino acids. Germline assignment: CDR1 SGHKS and CDR2 YYEKEE (reference sequence). After removal of 5 bases from V and 4 bases from J, the junction contained 8 bases not matched to a gene. This sample also belongs to another study, concerning T cells expressing NK-cell markers. From that report: Production of TCR beta cDNA relied on 5'RACE template switching with UMIs. Sequenced donors, eight in total, included seven who were HCMV-seropositive and one who was seronegative. The study found dominant NKG2C+ clonotypes at roughly 1.0-7.5% of CD8+ T cells in about six donors. There were a handful of donors in whom these clonotypes also led the CD3+CD56-NKG2C+ fraction. HCMV specificity was not established for the expanded NKG2C+ T cell clones.

The receptor was isolated from a man aged 50 or older who received an inactivated influenza vaccine. The chain joins TRBV5-5 to TRBJ1-2; 7 bases map to TRBD1. Sequencing used CD4+ T cells sorted from PBMCs, obtained 11 to 12 days after vaccination. The CDR3 loop is CASRAPGQIYGYTF. The CDR3 DNA follows: TGTGCCAGCAGAGCTCCGGGACAGATCTATGGCTACACCTTC.